The clone carrying this T cell receptor beta chain was recorded a few times. The target antigen is unknown. V lost 7 bases, J lost 0 bases, and 22 bases lay in between. Germline CDR1 is SQVTM and CDR2 is ANQGSEA. The CDR3 contains 17 residues. This sample is part of a study of glioma-infiltrating T cells after dendritic cell vaccination. The immunoSEQ assay amplified TCRB CDR3 from up to about 2 ug DNA. Assay: immunoSEQ multiplex PCR; the TCRdb copy retains only in-frame clones and omits some. The sample contains tens of thousands of clones, around 79% of which appear only once. General study results and limits: Complete blood and tumor specimen sets were limited to few patients.

All glioblastoma patients lacked an isocitrate dehydrogenase mutation. Before vaccination, two weeks after the third vaccination, and at progression, PBMC were collected. The source was blood, collected before dendritic cell vaccination. The chain combines TRBV29-1 with TRBJ1-5; TRBD1 might be the D (5 bases). The sequence was collected from a human donor with glioblastoma. The CDR3: CSAVLDSSVGSNQPQHF. CDR3 in DNA: TGCAGCGCCGTACTTGACAGTTCGGTCGGTAGCAATCAGCCCCAGCATTTT.